The 18 T cell receptor beta chains listed next were all sequenced from one sample in a study of pediatric ulcerative colitis. This table comes from immunoSEQ multiplex PCR, and its TCRdb copy is limited to in-frame clones, with some not included. The repertoire holds over 9,000 clones, with about 87% as singletons. The specimen sequenced was blood. Every receptor here comes from a girl aged 10 to 17 with moderate ulcerative colitis.

This chain uses TRBV4-1 with TRBJ2-5; the match to TRBD2 covers 7 bases. CDR1 is MGHRA and CDR2 is YSYEKL in the germline V gene. The CDR3 has 14 residues. Trimming at V came to 0 bases and at J to 5 bases, leaving 3 bases not matched to a gene. The CDR3 loop reads CASSQDSGGETQYF. The CDR3, as DNA: TGCGCCAGCAGCCAAGATTCCGGGGGGGAGACCCAGTACTTC.

The V and J genes are TRBV20-1 and TRBJ1-1; D not certain. CDR3 size: 10 residues. The germline V gene has CDR1 DFQATT and CDR2 SNEGSKA (reference sequence). V gave up 6 bases and J gave up 3 bases, with 5 bases separating them. The CDR3 DNA reads TGCAGTGCCCCGGACACTGAAGCTTTCTTT. Protein: CSAPDTEAFF.

The CDR3 nucleotides read TGTGCCAGAAGTAACCTGTGGGACTATGGCTACACCTTC. It codes for CARSNLWDYGYTF. The chain recombines TRBV2 with TRBJ1-2; D unresolved. Trimming shortened V by 9 bases and J by 3 bases, and 14 bases separated the two germline ends. Germline V gene data show CDR1 as SNHLY and CDR2 as FYNNEI. This CDR3 is built from 13 residues.

This chain uses TRBV7-8 with TRBJ2-1, with 10 bases identical to TRBD2. CDR3 length equals 16 residues. J lost 8 bases, V lost 1 base, and 8 bases had no gene match. Looked up from germline, CDR1 is SGHVS and CDR2 is FQNEAQ. CDR3 DNA: TGTGCCAGCAGCTTAGGAGCTAGCGGGGGTGGGGATGAGCAGTTCTTC. Amino acid sequence: CASSLGASGGGDEQFF.

The J gene is TRBJ2-5, the V gene TRBV29-1; the D call may be TRBD1 or TRBD2 (5 bases each). This CDR3 is 12 amino acids long. V was shortened by 8 bases and J by 5 bases, with 15 bases between the two germline ends. The V gene's germline CDR1 is SQVTM and CDR2 ANQGSEA. Here the CDR3 reads CSLAARDETQYF. DNA for the CDR3: TGCAGCCTCGCGGCGAGGGACGAGACCCAGTACTTC.

The J gene is TRBJ1-2, the V gene TRBV5-6, with 9 bases identical to TRBD1. The CDR3 is made up of 16 amino acids. The germline gives CDR1 SGHDT, CDR2 YYEEEE. V lost 0 bases and J lost 7; bases outside the gene matches: 10. The CDR3 sequence is CASSLGPGQGGVGYTF. CDR3 DNA sequence: TGTGCCAGCAGCTTGGGTCCGGGACAGGGAGGGGTTGGCTACACCTTC.

The J gene is TRBJ1-2, the V gene TRBV5-1, with TRBD1 identical over 10 bases. The CDR3 covers 16 residues. Trimming at V came to 6 bases and at J to 2 bases, leaving 10 bases not matched to a gene. Looked up from germline, CDR1 is SGHRS and CDR2 is YFSETQ. Written as DNA, the CDR3 is TGCGCCAGCAAAGGACAGGGGGTAAACGGAAACTATGGCTACACCTTC. It codes for CASKGQGVNGNYGYTF.

This chain joins TRBV6-5 and TRBJ2-7; tentatively, D is TRBD1 or TRBD2 (5 bases each). Trimming shortened V by 1 base and J by 6 bases, and 7 bases separated the two germline ends. This CDR3 contains 12 residues. Looked up from germline, CDR1 is MNHEY and CDR2 is SVGAGI. The CDR3, as DNA: TGTGCCAGCAGTTACTATGGGGGCGAGCAGTACTTC. Its protein is CASSYYGGEQYF.

This clone was found a few times. J is TRBJ1-5 and V is TRBV7-2, with 11 nucleotides matching TRBD1. The trim removed 3 bases at V and 6 bases at J, leaving 7 bases unmatched. The CDR3 totals 16 residues. In germline, CDR1 is SGHTA, CDR2 FQGNSA. The CDR3 bases are TGTGCCAGCAGCTTCACCGGGACAGGGGGTGTTCAGCCCCAGCATTTT. This gives the protein CASSFTGTGGVQPQHF.

This sequence joins TRBV2 and TRBJ2-1; TRBD1 or TRBD2 may be the D gene (6 bases each). Germline CDR1 SNHLY, CDR2 FYNNEI. The V end was cut by 6 bases, the J end by 0 bases, with 15 bases between. The CDR3 totals 16 residues. The CDR3 region is CASSPRGPSSYNEQFF. CDR3 nucleotide sequence: TGTGCCAGCAGCCCTCGGGGGCCTAGCTCCTACAATGAGCAGTTCTTC.

J is TRBJ2-7 and V is TRBV1; TRBD2, the table's D call, was not compared with the DNA. TRBV1 is a documented pseudogene. The CDR3 is made up of 18 amino acids. The CDR3 DNA reads TGCACCAGCAGCCAAGGCATCGGGCTAGCCAAAAGCTCCTACGAGCAGTACTTC. The encoded protein is CTSSQGIGLAKSSYEQYF.

This rearrangement joins TRBV18 to TRBJ1-5, with 8 bases identical to TRBD1. The length of the CDR3 is 14 residues. J was trimmed by 2 bases and V by 5 bases; bases with no gene match: 2. Per germline, CDR1 KGHSH and CDR2 LQKENI. CDR3 in DNA: TGTGCCAGCTCATCGGACAGGGGCAATCAGCCCCAGCATTTT. It encodes CASSSDRGNQPQHF.

The chain carries TRBV28 and TRBJ2-7; 8 bases align to TRBD2. The V gene end was trimmed by 4 bases and the J gene end by 7 bases; junction bases not matched to a gene: 15. The CDR3 extends over 16 amino acids. Germline CDR1 MDHEN, CDR2 SYDVKM. Written as DNA, the CDR3 is TGTGCCAGCAGTTCAGCGAGAGCGGGAGTGGATTGGGAGCAGTACTTC. Protein product: CASSSARAGVDWEQYF.

The chain combines TRBV19 with TRBJ2-7; a weak D match, TRBD2 (6 bases). V gave up 4 bases and J gave up 2 bases, with 18 bases separating them. Per germline, CDR1 LNHDA and CDR2 SQIVND (reference sequence). CDR3 length equals 16 residues. DNA of the CDR3: TGTGCCAGTAGTACCCAATCAGGGTCGGGGGCCTACGAGCAGTACTTC. Amino acid sequence: CASSTQSGSGAYEQYF.

V usage is TRBV5-1 and J usage is TRBJ2-1; 9 bases are shared with TRBD1. The CDR3 contains 16 residues. V lost 0 bases, J lost 1 base, and 2 bases stayed unmatched. Germline V lookup: CDR1 SGHRS, CDR2 YFSETQ. The DNA of the CDR3 is TGCGCCAGCAGCTTGGGGGGACAGGGTTCCTACAATGAGCAGTTCTTC. It is translated as CASSLGGQGSYNEQFF.

The chain carries TRBV9 and TRBJ1-5; D remains unclear. Per germline, CDR1 SGDLS and CDR2 YYNGEE. Trimming removed 0 bases at V and 0 bases at J, with 10 bases between. This CDR3 is built from 16 residues. This CDR3 is CASSVGPGYSNQPQHF. CDR3 nucleotide sequence: TGTGCCAGCAGCGTAGGGCCGGGGTATAGCAATCAGCCCCAGCATTTT.

The chain uses TRBV2 and TRBJ2-7; D is unresolved. Germline lookup yields CDR1 SNHLY and CDR2 FYNNEI. Trimming shortened V by 6 bases and J by 6 bases, and 12 bases separated the two germline ends. This CDR3 is built from 12 residues. CDR3 DNA sequence: TGTGCCAGCAGGGTCAATAGGCCCGAGCAGTACTTC. It encodes CASRVNRPEQYF.

V is TRBV11-3 and J is TRBJ1-1, with D possibly being TRBD1 (6 bases). V was pared by 2 bases and J by 4 bases, with 20 bases between. Per the germline V gene, CDR1 is SGHNT and CDR2 is YENEEA. The CDR3 length is 17 residues. The CDR3 coding sequence is TGTGCCAGCAGCTTAACCCCCCGTATCCGAGGGGGCACTGAAGCTTTCTTT. It specifies CASSLTPRIRGGTEAFF.